This is a list of T cell receptor beta chains from one sample in a study of OX40 agonist ivuxolimab in advanced cancers. TCRdb's copy holds only in-frame clones and misses some; the assay was immunoSEQ multiplex PCR. The data show some 21,000 clones, 65% to 70% seen once. Source: CD4+ or CD8+ T cells sorted from blood, taken in a trial of the OX40 agonist ivuxolimab. The source is an adult with an advanced solid tumor such as melanoma, head and neck, liver or kidney cancer. CDR3s include the opening cysteine and the closing phenylalanine or tryptophan. A D gene is named only where the DNA matches it firmly. A clone size is listed for some rows: how often the clone was seen (once, few, many), or a class if it is expanded.

clone_size,v_call,j_call,d_call,cdr3_nt,cdr3_aa
few,TRBV5-4,TRBJ1-2,TRBD1,TGTGCCAGCAGCTTCGGGACAGACGTATCCTATGGCTACACCTTC,CASSFGTDVSYGYTF
NA,TRBV9,TRBJ2-1,NA,TGTGCCAGCAGCTCACCTTGGGGCAATGAGCAGTTCTTC,CASSSPWGNEQFF
NA,TRBV9,TRBJ2-7,NA,TGTGCCAGCAGCGTAGGGACAGTACCCTACGAGCAGTACTTC,CASSVGTVPYEQYF
few,TRBV7-9,TRBJ2-2,NA,TGTGCCAGCAGCTCGCAGGGGCCGAACACCGGGGAGCTGTTTTTT,CASSSQGPNTGELFF
few,TRBV4-3,TRBJ1-2,NA,TGCGCCAGCAGCCAAGGGTTGGTTGGCTACACCTTC,CASSQGLVGYTF
NA,TRBV7-7,TRBJ2-5,NA,TGTGCCAGCAGCTTATTGGGGACGGAGAAAGAGACCCAGTACTTC,CASSLLGTEKETQYF
few,TRBV7-2,TRBJ2-2,TRBD1,TGTGCCAGCAGCTTAGAACAGGGGGCCGGGGAGCTGTTTTTT,CASSLEQGAGELFF
NA,TRBV27,TRBJ1-2,NA,TGTGCCAGCAGCCCGGGGGATGAGGGCTACACCTTC,CASSPGDEGYTF
NA,TRBV19,TRBJ2-1,TRBD2,TGTGCCAGTAGTATCTCCGGGACTAGCGGCGGTGAGCAGTTCTTC,CASSISGTSGGEQFF
once,TRBV27,TRBJ2-7,NA,TGTGCCAGCAGTCCCGGGAAGGCCACCTACGAGCAGTACTTC,CASSPGKATYEQYF
NA,TRBV6-6,TRBJ2-1,TRBD1,TGTGCCAGCAGTCCACTCGGGACAGGTCCAGGAGTTGAGCAGTTCTTC,CASSPLGTGPGVEQFF
many,TRBV11-2,TRBJ2-1,NA,TGTGCCAGCAGCCTATCTAGCTACAATGAGCAGTTCTTC,CASSLSSYNEQFF
NA,TRBV13,TRBJ2-7,NA,TGTGCCAGCAGCTTTGGGGGGGCGCCCGAGCAGTACTTC,CASSFGGAPEQYF
NA,TRBV5-8,TRBJ1-1,NA,TGTGCCAGCAGCGAGGGGGGGGAAACTTTCTTT,CASSEGGETFF
NA,TRBV19,TRBJ1-5,TRBD1,TGTGCCAGTAGTATTATGGGACAGGGGGTCAATCAGCCCCAGCATTTT,CASSIMGQGVNQPQHF
NA,TRBV28,TRBJ1-1,NA,TGTGCCAGCAGTTTTTTTGGGGCAGGGGCGAACACTGAAGCTTTCTTT,CASSFFGAGANTEAFF
NA,TRBV27,TRBJ2-7,TRBD2,TGTGCCAGCAGCGCGACTAGCGGGAGGGAGTACGAGCAGTACTTC,CASSATSGREYEQYF
NA,TRBV6-5,TRBJ2-1,NA,TGTGCCAGCAGTTACGACGGGAGTGGCAATGAGCAGTTCTTC,CASSYDGSGNEQFF
NA,TRBV7-6,TRBJ1-2,NA,TGTGCCAGCAGCCCCGGATATGGGGGGCGCGATGGCTACACCTTC,CASSPGYGGRDGYTF
NA,TRBV28,TRBJ2-1,NA,TGTGCCAGCAGTTTTCTTCCAGTATCTTCTGAGCAGTTCTTC,CASSFLPVSSEQFF
NA,TRBV7-9,TRBJ2-2,NA,TGTGCCAGCAGCTCCCGGCTAGCGTACACCGGGGAGCTGTTTTTT,CASSSRLAYTGELFF
NA,TRBV5-6,TRBJ2-7,TRBD1,TGTGCCAGCTCGGGTTTTACGGGGACAGAGACCTACGAGCAGTACTTC,CASSGFTGTETYEQYF
NA,TRBV7-9,TRBJ1-2,NA,TGTGCCAGCAGCTTAGGGGCAGGGGCGGATGGCTACACCTTC,CASSLGAGADGYTF
NA,TRBV6-6,TRBJ2-7,NA,TGTGCCAGCAGTCACTCCTACGAGCAGTACTTC,CASSHSYEQYF